This T cell receptor (beta chain) is from a study of blood T cells in healthy people across ages. Study-level points and caveats: Age showed a roughly linear inverse relationship with TCR beta diversity per million T cells.

The J segment lost 7 bases and the V segment lost 5 bases, leaving 5 bases of the junction unmatched. The CDR3 contains 13 residues. Germline values: CDR1 DFQATT, CDR2 SNEGSKA (reference sequence). Turning to this clonotype: Its antigen is currently unknown.

A J-beta primer mix and a sample-barcoded 5' primer were used in a second PCR of about 7 to 12 cycles. TCRdb ran MiXCR on the 5' RACE reads and lists one entry per CDR3 protein. The data hold roughly 2 million distinct CDR3 sequences, with around 48% observed a single time. Every sample had a minimum of 6.5 million PBMCs isolated. Sequenced: blood. The chain combines TRBV20-1 with TRBJ1-4, with 9 bases fitting TRBD1. The clonotype comes from a woman between 40 and 50 years old in good health. The CDR3 DNA follows: TGCAGTGCTGGGGGACAGGGAGGTGAAAAACTGTTTTTT. Translation: CSAGGQGGEKLFF.